Listed here are 2 T cell receptor beta chains from one sample, sequenced in a study of beta chain features in type 1 diabetes. Every isolated RNA sample was fully reverse transcribed, so sequencing captured expressed TCRB transcripts. Libraries were prepared by immunoSEQ multiplex PCR; TCRdb keeps only in-frame clonotypes and omits some of them. The table lists more than 120,000 clones, about 13% of them singletons. The study's findings and limits: All four CD4+ subsets from Type 1 diabetes patients carried moderately but significantly shorter TCRB CDR3s.

These receptors' antigens are unknown. The specimen sequenced was central memory CD4+ T cells from blood. These receptors all stem from a man younger than 30 with type 1 diabetes.

The V and J genes are TRBV10-3 and TRBJ2-5; the match to TRBD2 covers 12 bases. Germline V gene lookup returns CDR1 ENHRY and CDR2 SYGVKD. The CDR3 totals 14 residues. J gave up 5 bases and V 5 bases, and 3 bases lay outside the gene matches. The CDR3 DNA reads as TGTGCCATCAGTCGGACTAGCGGGGCCGAGACCCAGTACTTC. Amino acids: CAISRTSGAETQYF.

The chain links TRBV28 to TRBJ2-7, with unresolved D. The CDR3 loop spans 14 amino acids. Germline CDR1 MDHEN, CDR2 SYDVKM. The germline V and J ends were trimmed by 1 base and 2 bases, with 9 bases remaining between them. CDR3 sequence (DNA): TGTGCCAGCAGTTTATTTGCAGGCACCTACGAGCAGTACTTC. Protein: CASSLFAGTYEQYF.